The 10 T cell receptor beta chains presented below share a single source sample, sequenced in a study of cytomegalovirus exposure and HLA in healthy donors (TCRdb year 2017). To prepare the library, the immunoSEQ multiplex PCR assay was applied. The multiplex PCR relied on a mix of 60 forward primers for TCR Vbeta segments and 13 reverse primers for TCR Jbeta segments. In TCRdb, the immuneACCESS table is reduced to in-frame sequences with V and J assigned. These tables do not hold every clone; where another copy was compared, an unresolved V gene accounts for under half, and the others remain unexplained. The sample data list 110,000 to 150,000 clones, and roughly three quarters of these were observed just once. The ten largest clones capture roughly 4.9% of the sample. The sequencing sample was made of PBMCs. The receptors derive from a woman aged 50 to 65 in good health and CMV-seronegative.

This clone was counted once. The rearrangement uses TRBV5-1 and TRBJ2-5; maybe TRBD2 (7 bases). Germline V gene data show CDR1 as SGHRS and CDR2 as YFSETQ. Between the trimmed V and J ends, which lost 1 base and 6 bases, there was a span of 19 bases. The CDR3 contains 16 residues. Here the CDR3 DNA reads TGCGCCAGCAGCTTGAACGTTGACCGGGGGGCCAAGACCCAGTACTTC. Its translation is CASSLNVDRGAKTQYF.

Only one count was recorded for this clone. The chain carries TRBV7-8 and TRBJ1-1, with a possible D match to TRBD1 (5 bases). The CDR3 runs 14 residues. CDR1 is SGHVS and CDR2 is FQNEAQ in the germline V gene. V lost 1 base, J lost 1 base, and 7 bases lay in between. The CDR3 nucleotides are TGTGCCAGCAGCTTAGTAACAGGGAACACTGAAGCTTTCTTT. Amino acids: CASSLVTGNTEAFF. The complete variable domain, with remaining parts taken from reference TRBV7-8 and TRBJ1-1, reads GAGVSQSPRYKVAKRGQDVALRCDPISGHVSLFWYQQALGQGPEFLTYFQNEAQLDKSGLPSDRFFAERPEGSVSTLKIQRTQQEDSAVYLCASSLVTGNTEAFFGQGTRLTVV.

The chain uses TRBV5-4 and TRBJ2-7; the D gene is possibly TRBD2 (5 bases). Trimming shortened V by 0 bases and J by 6 bases, and 13 bases separated the two germline ends. The CDR3 consists of 14 residues. The germline V gene encodes CDR1 SGHNT and CDR2 YYREEE (reference sequence). CDR3 DNA: TGTGCCAGCAGCTTGGAAGTAGCGTGGGGCGAGCAGTACTTC. Its protein product is CASSLEVAWGEQYF.

In this sample, this clone turned up once. The chain carries TRBV5-1 and TRBJ2-6; D is ambiguous. The CDR3 is 16 residues long. Germline values: CDR1 SGHRS, CDR2 YFSETQ. V was pared by 4 bases and J by 1 base, with 12 bases between. The CDR3 here is CASSLSFLSGANVLTF. As DNA, the CDR3 is TGCGCCAGCAGCCTGTCGTTCTTATCTGGGGCCAACGTCCTGACTTTC.

This rearrangement joins TRBV7-2 to TRBJ2-2; TRBD1 agrees at 8 bases. The germline V gene has CDR1 SGHTA and CDR2 FQGNSA. V trimming: 0 bases; J trimming: 3 bases; junction bases outside the gene matches: 9. This CDR3 comprises 18 residues. CDR3 residues: CASSLAWQGASDTGELFF. As DNA, the CDR3 is TGTGCCAGCAGCTTAGCGTGGCAGGGGGCTTCGGACACCGGGGAGCTGTTTTTT.

This chain uses TRBV4-2 with TRBJ2-7; 7 bases are shared with TRBD1. This CDR3 has 16 residues. With V trimmed by 0 bases and J by 0 bases, 5 bases remained unmatched. Germline loops: CDR1 LGHNA, CDR2 YNFKEQ. This CDR3 reads CASSQDPGDSSYEQYF. The CDR3 DNA is TGTGCCAGCAGCCAAGATCCCGGGGACAGCTCCTACGAGCAGTACTTC.

V usage is TRBV5-1 and J usage is TRBJ2-7, with D possibly matching TRBD2 (6 bases). V dropped 0 bases and J dropped 5 bases, with 18 bases sitting between them. This CDR3 is 16 amino acids long. The germline gives CDR1 SGHRS, CDR2 YFSETQ. The CDR3 nucleotides read TGCGCCAGCAGCTTGGCCGTTTGGGGGGAGCCCCACGAGCAGTACTTC. Protein product: CASSLAVWGEPHEQYF.

This chain joins TRBV29-1 and TRBJ2-7; the match to TRBD1 covers 9 bases. V shed 4 bases and J 3 bases; nucleotides not matched to a gene: 7. The germline gives CDR1 SQVTM, CDR2 ANQGSEA. The CDR3 extends over 14 amino acids. CDR3 residues: CSVVDSTGGYEQYF. As DNA, the CDR3 is TGCAGCGTTGTAGACTCGACAGGGGGCTACGAGCAGTACTTC.

Only a few counts were recorded for this clone. The rearrangement joins TRBV7-9 to TRBJ2-6, with 7 bases that match TRBD1. V shed 4 bases and J 1 base; nucleotides not matched to a gene: 10. Germline CDR1 and CDR2: SEHNR and FQNEAQ (reference sequence). This CDR3 has 18 residues. In nucleotides, the CDR3 is TGTGCCAGCAGCTCCCCTAGGGGGCAAGCATCTGGGGCCAACGTCCTGACTTTC. Amino acids: CASSSPRGQASGANVLTF.

The chain links TRBV18 to TRBJ1-2; TRBD1 might be the D (6 bases). V shed 5 bases and J shed 8 bases, with 15 bases lying between them. CDR1 is KGHSH, CDR2 LQKENI, per germline. CDR3 length equals 13 residues. CDR3 DNA: TGTGCCAGCTCAGAAGGGGGACTAGAAGGCTACACCTTC. Amino acids: CASSEGGLEGYTF.